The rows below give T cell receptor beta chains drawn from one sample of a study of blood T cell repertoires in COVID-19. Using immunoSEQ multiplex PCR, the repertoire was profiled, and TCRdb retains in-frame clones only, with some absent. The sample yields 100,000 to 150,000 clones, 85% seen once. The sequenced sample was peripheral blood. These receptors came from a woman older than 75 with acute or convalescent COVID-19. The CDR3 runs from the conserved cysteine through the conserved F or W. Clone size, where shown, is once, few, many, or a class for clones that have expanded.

CDR3: CASSIQGSERNTIYF; J: TRBJ1-3; V: TRBV19; size: .
CDR3: CASSQDSGADTQYF; J: TRBJ2-3; V: TRBV5-1; size: few
CDR3: CASSLSVNQPQHF; J: TRBJ1-5; V: TRBV12-3/TRBV12-4; size: .
CDR3: CASSVRSGLWNTEAFF; J: TRBJ1-1; V: TRBV11-2; size: .
CDR3: CASSQDAQVAYGYTF; J: TRBJ1-2; V: TRBV3-1/TRBV3-2; size: .
CDR3: CASSASGSAEKLFF; J: TRBJ1-4; V: TRBV4-3; size: once
CDR3: CASSQSARQGTNTGELFF; J: TRBJ2-2; V: TRBV3-1/TRBV3-2; size: .
CDR3: CASSQVGLAGGSSYNEQFF; J: TRBJ2-1; V: TRBV4-2; size: .
CDR3: CASSPRQGMWDTF; J: TRBJ1-2; V: TRBV7-2; size: .
CDR3: CASSRTGTGAFRSNQPQHF; J: TRBJ1-5; V: TRBV6-2/TRBV6-3; size: .
CDR3: CAGTRGAYNEQFF; J: TRBJ2-1; V: TRBV7-9; size: once
CDR3: CASSEFGGVNYGYTF; J: TRBJ1-2; V: TRBV25-1; size: .
CDR3: CASSPGTGEGDTQYF; J: TRBJ2-3; V: TRBV18; size: once